Listed here are 6 T cell receptor beta chains from one sample, sequenced in a study of beta chain bispecific antibodies for T cell cancers. General study points: Normal T cells contributed less of the targeted TRBV signal than the leukemia cells did. The TRBV12-3 share of total TRBV signal fell more than 98% after anti-TRBV12 rather than anti-CD19 exposure.

Blood mononuclear cells were expanded for roughly 3 days using either OKT3 anti-CD3 antibody or CD3/CD28 beads. The antigens these receptors bind are not known. TCRdb reanalysed the 5' RACE reads using MiXCR and keeps one entry per CDR3 protein. The sample shows 20,000 to 25,000 distinct CDR3 sequences, about 2% of them seen only once. Source: healthy donor T cells cultured with leukemia cells, taken from a culture containing a bispecific antibody targeting TCR Vbeta12. All receptors derive from a human donor in good health. Some clones in this sample may be carry-over from other donors' samples.

This clonotype was counted ten times or more. V gene TRBV7-3 combines with J gene TRBJ2-2; D is unresolved. V was cut by 4 bases and J by 4 bases, with 16 bases left in between. The CDR3 runs to 16 residues. Germline V gene sequence: CDR1 SGHTA, CDR2 FQGTGA. The CDR3 DNA follows: TGTGCCAGCAGCTCCGGGCCAATAACCAGCACCGGGGAGCTGTTTTTT. Translated, it gives CASSSGPITSTGELFF.

This clonotype was observed at least ten times. This chain uses TRBV27 with TRBJ2-3; weak D call: TRBD1 (5 bases). Germline V lookup: CDR1 MNHEY, CDR2 SMNVEV (reference sequence). V shed 2 bases and J shed 4 bases, with 10 bases lying between them. The CDR3 sequence is 14 residues long. The CDR3 is CASSLGQGSDTQYF. The CDR3 DNA reads as TGTGCCAGCAGTTTAGGGCAGGGATCAGATACGCAGTATTTT.

This clonotype was found many times. V is TRBV5-4 and J is TRBJ2-7; tentative D call: TRBD2 (5 bases). CDR3 length: 13 residues. Germline V gene lookup returns CDR1 SGHNT and CDR2 YYREEE (reference sequence). V was trimmed by 3 bases and J by 4 bases, leaving 11 bases between them. For the CDR3, the DNA is TGTGCCAGCAGCTCGACCGGCGGGTACGAGCAGTACTTC. Encoded protein: CASSSTGGYEQYF.

This clonotype was observed at least ten times. This chain uses TRBV5-1 with TRBJ2-1; unclear D gene. CDR3 length equals 12 residues. Trimming cost V 2 bases and J 8 bases, with 8 bases left between them. Germline CDR1 is SGHRS and CDR2 is YFSETQ. CDR3 sequence (DNA): TGCGCCAGCAGCTTTATTGAGGATGAGCAGTTCTTC. This sequence encodes CASSFIEDEQFF.

In its sample, this clonotype was seen many times. The chain recombines TRBV5-1 with TRBJ2-7, with D hard to call. CDR3 length: 14 amino acids. Germline V lookup: CDR1 SGHRS, CDR2 YFSETQ. Trimming shortened V by 5 bases and J by 0 bases, and 12 bases separated the two germline ends. This CDR3 reads CASSQNVLSYEQYF. The DNA for the CDR3 is TGCGCCAGCAGTCAAAACGTTCTCTCCTACGAGCAGTACTTC.

This clonotype was recorded at least ten times. This chain links TRBV12-3 or TRBV12-4 with TRBJ2-7, with a weak D call TRBD1 (6 bases). The CDR3 is 12 amino acids. The ends were cut back, 3 bases at V and 3 bases at J, with 6 bases in the middle. The DNA of the CDR3 is TGTGCCAGCAGTTTGGACAGCTACGAGCAGTACTTC. It codes for CASSLDSYEQYF.